This T cell receptor (beta chain) is from a study of T-cell reconstitution after alpha-beta-depleted transplantation in children. Findings of the study overall: Expanded clones from the graft, numbering several hundred, reportedly supplied alpha-beta T cells about two months after transplant. Surviving recipient T cells and thymic progenitors underlay high day-60 TCRbeta diversity in some patients. Newly generated T cells supplied most T-cell counts and diversity one year post-transplant.

V gave up 3 bases and J gave up 2 bases, with 14 bases separating them. The CDR3 runs 15 residues. As regards this clonotype: Antigen unknown.

TCRbeta library construction was performed incorporating unique molecular identifiers. Each CDR3 protein is one row after TCRdb ran MiXCR on the PCR reads. This sample has 120,000 or so distinct CDR3 sequences, with about 23% found just once. The genes are TRBV12-3 or TRBV12-4 and TRBJ2-7; D gene unclear. The clonotype was recovered from a male patient aged 2 to 10 who had a stem cell transplant for chronic granulomatous disease, so the T cells may come from the graft donor. Here the sequenced sample was PBMCs, mostly from graft donor cells, taken 180 days after TCRalphabeta/CD19-depleted stem cell transplant. CDR3 sequence (DNA): TGTGCCAGCAGTTTGGCCCCTGGTACCACCTACGAGCAGTACTTC. This translates into CASSLAPGTTYEQYF.